The T cell receptor (beta chain) described here comes from a study of chemoradiotherapy in HPV16-positive cancers (dated by TCRdb to about 2022). With respect to the entire study: Using functional T-cell assays on cells from a couple of HPV16-positive patients, the researchers defined candidate HPV-specific T-cell clones and common TCR motifs. Whether T-cell immunity against the HPV oncoproteins E6 and E7 changes during chemoradiotherapy and whether survival is affected by this immunity were examined in the study. The candidate HPV-specific TCRs and motifs were subsequently tracked in TCR repertoires obtained from fewer than 95 patients with HPV-related cancers. General conclusions and limits of the study: Expansion of candidate HPV-specific clones and E7-related TCR motifs was observed in the tumor microenvironment during treatment, whereas no such expansion was observed for non-HPV-specific T cells. The survival association was reported for HPV16-positive patients, and the functional definition of HPV-specific T cells was derived from only two HPV16-positive patients. Among HPV16-positive patients, expansion of HPV-responsive T cells during chemoradiotherapy was associated with better recurrence-free survival.

Repertoires were sampled multiple times during chemoradiotherapy, which allowed clonal expansion in the tumor microenvironment to be followed. Details on this clone: This clone's antigen is unknown. Qualities for individual bases were not recorded, and no much larger clone is one base off.

From the germline V gene (reference sequence), CDR1 is MNHEY and CDR2 is SMNVEV. At the junction V is shortened by 5 bases and J by 5 bases; bases outside the gene matches: 16. The CDR3 runs 18 amino acids, cysteine and phenylalanine included. The read is trimmed to its CDR3 DNA, 54 bases read in frame from base 1. The library was prepared using the immunoSEQ multiplex PCR assay. TCRdb holds this immuneACCESS table with in-frame rearrangements only. Some clones are missing; in checked studies, unresolved V genes explain under half, and the rest has no known cause. The sample table lists approximately 950 clones, 80% to 85% of them with a count of one. Around 12% of the sample belongs to the ten largest clones.

The chain couples TRBV27 to TRBJ2-7; 12 bases in between match TRBD2. The TCR originated in a human donor with HPV-associated anogenital cancer. Source: tumor tissue, taken from a patient who underwent chemoradiotherapy. CDR3 reads: CASSVTGTSGPLSHEQYF. The DNA sequence is given as TGTGCCAGCAGTGTTACCGGGACTAGCGGGCCACTGTCCCACGAGCAGTACTTC.